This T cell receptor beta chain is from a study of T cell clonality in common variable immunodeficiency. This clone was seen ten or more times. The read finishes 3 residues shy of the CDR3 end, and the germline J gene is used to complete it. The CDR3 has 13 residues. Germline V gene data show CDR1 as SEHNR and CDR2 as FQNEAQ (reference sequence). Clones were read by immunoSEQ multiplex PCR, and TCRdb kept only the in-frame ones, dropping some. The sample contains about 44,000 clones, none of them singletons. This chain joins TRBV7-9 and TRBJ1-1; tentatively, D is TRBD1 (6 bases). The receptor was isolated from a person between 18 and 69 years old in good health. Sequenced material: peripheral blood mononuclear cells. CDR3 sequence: CASSQTTGWRAFF. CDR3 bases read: TGTGCCAGCAGCCAGACTACAGGGTGGAGA.